Presented here are 2 T cell receptor beta chains from one specimen sequenced in a study of OX40 agonist ivuxolimab in advanced cancers. Sequencing used immunoSEQ multiplex PCR; TCRdb keeps in-frame clones, though not all of them. Of tens of thousands of clones listed, 75% to 90% were seen once; the top ten hold over 0.4%. The sample consisted of CD4+ or CD8+ T cells sorted from blood, taken in a trial of the OX40 agonist ivuxolimab. These TCRs come from an adult with an advanced solid tumor such as melanoma, head and neck, liver or kidney cancer.

This rearrangement joins TRBV19 to TRBJ1-4; the match to TRBD1 covers 7 bases. The CDR3 totals 14 residues. V lost 11 bases and J lost 4; bases outside the gene matches: 10. Germline CDR1 is LNHDA and CDR2 is SQIVND (reference sequence). CDR3 coding DNA: TGTGCCTCCGAGGGGGCGACTTATAATGAAAAACTGTTTTTT. The encoded protein is CASEGATYNEKLFF.

The chain joins TRBV6-5 to TRBJ2-7, with D perhaps TRBD1 (5 bases). This CDR3 contains 14 residues. CDR1 and CDR2 (germline): MNHEY, SVGAGI. The ends were cut back, 2 bases at V and 2 bases at J, with 10 bases in the middle. CDR3 sequence reads: CASSYQMGPYEQYF. In nucleotides, the CDR3 is TGTGCCAGCAGTTACCAGATGGGGCCCTACGAGCAGTACTTC.